This T cell receptor (beta chain) was documented in a study of T cells expressing NK-cell markers (dated by TCRdb to about 2020). General notes on the study: Under 10 donors provided sorted CD3+CD56+NKG2C+, CD3+CD56+NKG2C- and CD3+CD56-NKG2C+ T-cell subsets, whose TCR beta-chain repertoires were profiled. Seven of the eight sequenced donors were HCMV-seropositive and one was HCMV-seronegative. The eight sequenced donors were randomly selected healthy volunteers, three men and five women. Sequencing of the libraries produced 2 x 150 bp reads on Illumina HiSeq 2000/2500, MiSeq or NextSeq. Broad study findings and their caveats: Whether the expanded NKG2C-expressing T cell clones were specific for HCMV antigens was left unclear. Those dominant clonotypes were again the most abundant among CD3+CD56-NKG2C+ cells in four donors, at roughly 25-60.1%. In over five donors, the dominant CD3+CD56+NKG2C+ clonotypes were found to rank among the top 10 CD8+ clonotypes and to make up roughly 1.0-7.5% of CD8+ T cells.

HCMV-specific IgG was detected in serum with a commercial ELISA kit to determine HCMV serostatus. Peripheral blood mononuclear cells were isolated from blood by Ficoll density gradient centrifugation. Reads for this sample came from an Illumina HiSeq 2000. TCR beta cDNA libraries were made by 5'RACE template switching that added a universal primer site and unique molecular identifiers. Synthesis of cDNA was primed from the TCR beta constant segment and was followed by two consecutive PCR amplification steps. The original pipeline was this. MIGEC was used to demultiplex reads and group the reads by UMI, and MiTCR was used to assemble and quantify clonotypes. To exclude erroneous sequences, any TCR cDNA sequence not supported by at least two reads was discarded. The tcR package was used for downstream repertoire analysis, with clonotypes matched between fractions based on CDR3 nucleotide sequence plus V segment. Antigen specificity was annotated against VDJdb with VDJmatch, allowing one amino acid substitution in CDR3. After reprocessing by TCRdb, each CDR3 protein sequence is one entry, and no DNA is given. TCRdb's processing, not the authors', yielded these V and J calls. The sample's table covers 500,000 to 700,000 distinct CDR3 sequences. The ten largest account for around 3.3% of the sample.

With respect to this clonotype: Its antigen is still unknown.

The CDR3 starts with the cysteine, ends with the phenylalanine, and has 18 residues. Only the protein sequence is given. CDR1 and CDR2 (SGHVS, FQNEAQ) derive from the germline V gene. Recombination connected TRBV7-8 to TRBJ2-4; TCRdb gives TRBD1 as the D gene, but with no DNA this cannot be confirmed. What was sequenced was blood T cells: a sorted CD56 or NKG2C T cell subset, CD4+ or CD8+ T cells, or bulk PBMC T cells (not recorded which). The source of this sequence is a man between 18 and 29 years old in good health. Donor details come from another sample of the same person, matched by shared clones. The CDR3 reads as follows: CASSLDRTGVGAKNIQYF.